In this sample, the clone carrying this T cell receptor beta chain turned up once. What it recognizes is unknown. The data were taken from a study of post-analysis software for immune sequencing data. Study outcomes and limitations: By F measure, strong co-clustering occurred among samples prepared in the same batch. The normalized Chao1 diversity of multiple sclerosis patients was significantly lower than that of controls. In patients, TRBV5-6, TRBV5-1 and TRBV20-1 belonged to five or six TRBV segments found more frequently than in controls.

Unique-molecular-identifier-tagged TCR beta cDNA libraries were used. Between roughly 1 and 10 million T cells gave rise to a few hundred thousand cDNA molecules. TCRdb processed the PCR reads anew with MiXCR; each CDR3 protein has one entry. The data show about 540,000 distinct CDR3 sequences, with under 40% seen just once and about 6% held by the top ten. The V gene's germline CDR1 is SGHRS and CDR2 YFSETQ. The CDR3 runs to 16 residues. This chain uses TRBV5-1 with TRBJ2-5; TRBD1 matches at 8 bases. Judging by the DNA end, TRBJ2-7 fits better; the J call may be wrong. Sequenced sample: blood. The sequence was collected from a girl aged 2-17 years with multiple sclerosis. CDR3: CASLSRTGLDPYEQYF. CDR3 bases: TGCGCCAGCCTTTCGCGGACAGGGTTGGATCCCTACGAGCAGTACTTC.